This T cell receptor (beta chain) was sequenced during a study of blood T cell repertoires in COVID-19. Study-level background: The United States, Italy and Spain supplied acute and convalescent COVID-19 samples. PBMCs, B-cell-depleted T cells, or T cells provided the cDNA or gDNA that made up the material.

In the source study's methods: From reference gene primer amplification, estimates of nucleated cell counts were derived. The table came from immunoSEQ multiplex PCR; TCRdb's copy has only in-frame clones and leaves some out. The V and J calls and the clone size are those of that table, but D and trimming were determined from the DNA. Among about 370,000 clones listed, 70% to 90% were seen once. Germline trimming cut 3 bases from V and 6 bases from J; bases unmatched to any gene: 4. The germline gives CDR1 MDHEN, CDR2 SYDVKM. The CDR3 is made up of 16 amino acids. This clone has a handful of counts. Sequenced: peripheral blood. The chain uses TRBV28 and TRBJ2-2; TRBD2 matches at 13 bases. The clonotype originates from a woman aged 25 to 39 with COVID-19, enrolled during active disease. This CDR3 is CASSFTGLAGPGELFF. The CDR3 region has the DNA TGTGCCAGCAGTTTCACGGGACTAGCGGGACCCGGGGAGCTGTTTTTT.